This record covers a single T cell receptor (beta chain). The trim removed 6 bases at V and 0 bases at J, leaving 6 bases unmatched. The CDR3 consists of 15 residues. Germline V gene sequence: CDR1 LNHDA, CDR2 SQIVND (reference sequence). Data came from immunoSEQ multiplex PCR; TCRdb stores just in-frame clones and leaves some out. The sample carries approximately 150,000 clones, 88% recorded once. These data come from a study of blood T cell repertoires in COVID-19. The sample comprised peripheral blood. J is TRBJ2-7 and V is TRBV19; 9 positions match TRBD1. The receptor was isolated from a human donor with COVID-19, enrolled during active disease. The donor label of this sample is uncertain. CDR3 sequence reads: CASRLLQGASYEQYF. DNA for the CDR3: TGTGCCAGTAGACTCTTACAGGGGGCCTCCTACGAGCAGTACTTC.